The clone carrying this T cell receptor beta chain was observed at least ten times. Its antigen is unknown. Within the sample, other DNA sequences also encode this same CDR3. No patient received treatment before thyroid surgery. Germline CDR1 and CDR2: MNHEY and SMNVEV (reference sequence). The CDR3 is 16 residues long. Trimming removed 5 bases from V and 2 bases from J; junction bases left unmatched: 8. The data belong to a study of metastatic and nonmetastatic thyroid tumors. Study in general: The comparison covered peripheral blood and tumor or nodule tissue in malignant and benign thyroid patients. Broader study findings: Malignant tumors reportedly showed significantly higher TCR beta diversity than benign nodules in both blood and tumor.

As originally analysed: Built for papillary thyroid cancer, a distant-metastasis classifier drew on CDR3 differences across clinicopathological groups. TCRdb re-called the PCR reads via MiXCR. The authors' filters were not applied to this entry. The table has around 19,000 clones, roughly 15% seen once. The material sequenced was tumor tissue. The TCR sequence derives from a female donor with papillary thyroid cancer or a benign thyroid nodule (not recorded which). Some clones in this sample may be carry-over from other donors' samples. The chain carries TRBV27 and TRBJ2-2; TRBD1 matches at 7 bases. The CDR3 coding sequence is TGTGCCAGCAGTCCTCGCCACAGGGGAAACACCGGGGAGCTGTTTTTT. This translates into CASSPRHRGNTGELFF.